The clone carrying this TCR beta chain was detected many times. Its antigen is undetermined. TCRdb fed the 5' RACE reads into MiXCR, producing one record per CDR3 protein. The sample lists some 250,000 distinct CDR3 sequences, more than 3.5% occurring once. The data were obtained in a study of T cells after yellow fever vaccination. Study-level background: Where fractions had low cell numbers, libraries were prepared from them with the SMART-Seq v4 Ultra Low Input RNA kit.

From germline, CDR1 is DFQATT and CDR2 SNEGSKA (reference sequence). Deletions cut 0 bases from V and 6 bases from J, with 15 bases between. The CDR3 runs to 15 residues. The study's findings and limits: Contamination of FACS-sorted repertoires by abundant clonotypes from the bulk population could occur. By day 5 rather than day 15, the secondary response had peaked, though it was weaker. Clones that expanded after primary vaccination mostly reappeared after the booster (roughly 97% CD4, about 91% CD8).

The sequenced sample was PBMCs, obtained 15 days after the yellow fever booster vaccination. The rearrangement uses TRBV20-1 and TRBJ1-5; D is uncertain. This clonotype was sampled from a man between 18 and 29 years old who received the YFV17D yellow fever vaccine. The DNA of the CDR3 is TGCAGTGCTAGAGATCCGGGGATTTTTGGTCAGCCCCAGCATTTT. Protein product: CSARDPGIFGQPQHF.